A single sample gave rise to the 5 T cell receptor beta chains below, sequenced in a study of shared clonotypes between healthy human individuals. Produced via immunoSEQ multiplex PCR; TCRdb's table is partial and in-frame only. The data hold some 1.5 million clones, with 96% observed a single time. Sample: naive CD4+ T cells sorted from blood. Sample subset: CD45RA+ positively selected. These receptor sequences come from a young man in good health.

The table lists this clone with a count of one. The V call is TRBV29-1, the J call TRBJ2-5; 9 nucleotides match TRBD1. After removal of 7 bases from V and 5 bases from J, the junction contained 8 bases not matched to a gene. The germline V gene encodes CDR1 SQVTM and CDR2 ANQGSEA. The CDR3 has 13 amino acids. The CDR3 DNA sequence: TGCAGCGCCCACAGGGGGCGGGGGGAGACCCAGTACTTC. Translated, it gives CSAHRGRGETQYF. Complete variable domain (other parts from reference TRBV29-1 and TRBJ2-5): SAVISQKPSRDICQRGTSLTIQCQVDSQVTMMFWYRQQPGQSLTLIATANQGSEATYESGFVIDKFPISRPNLTFSTLTVSNMSPEDSSIYLCSAHRGRGETQYFGPGTRLLVL.

This clone was seen only once. The rearrangement uses TRBV6-5 and TRBJ1-5; 8 bases line up with TRBD1. The CDR3 spans 15 residues. The germline V gene has CDR1 MNHEY and CDR2 SVGAGI. The V and J ends lost 5 bases and 7 bases, in that order; junction bases with no gene match: 10. CDR3 DNA: TGTGCCAGCAGTCCAGGACAGGGAGGGAAACAGCCCCAGCATTTT. Protein product: CASSPGQGGKQPQHF.

The chain is built from TRBV7-2 and TRBJ2-7, with 9 bases lining up with TRBD2. This CDR3 contains 17 residues. The V gene end was trimmed by 2 bases and the J gene end by 3 bases; junction bases not matched to a gene: 11. The V gene's germline CDR1 is SGHTA and CDR2 FQGNSA. The chain's CDR3 is CASSLRVAGGPIYEQYF. DNA for the CDR3: TGTGCCAGCAGCTTAAGGGTCGCGGGAGGGCCTATCTACGAGCAGTACTTC. Based on the CDR3 plus reference TRBV7-2 and TRBJ2-7, the full variable domain is GAGVSQSPSNKVTEKGKDVELRCDPISGHTALYWYRQSLGQGLEFLIYFQGNSAPDKSGLPSDRFSAERTGGSVSTLTIQRTQQEDSAVYLCASSLRVAGGPIYEQYFGPGTRLTVT.

This chain links TRBV14 with TRBJ2-1, with 10 bases that match TRBD2. CDR1 and CDR2 (germline): SGHDN, FVKESK. The CDR3 runs to 16 residues. J gave up 8 bases and V 2 bases, and 9 bases lay outside the gene matches. The CDR3 sequence: CASSQLASGSIYEQFF. DNA for the CDR3: TGTGCCAGCAGCCAACTCGCTAGCGGGAGTATATATGAGCAGTTCTTC.

The chain is built from TRBV19 and TRBJ2-5; D gene ambiguous. Trimming removed 1 base at V and 2 bases at J, with 14 bases between. Germline V gene data show CDR1 as LNHDA and CDR2 as SQIVND (reference sequence). The CDR3 contains 16 residues. CDR3: CASSIVGVGLQETQYF. As DNA, the CDR3 is TGTGCCAGTAGTATAGTTGGGGTGGGGTTACAAGAGACCCAGTACTTC.